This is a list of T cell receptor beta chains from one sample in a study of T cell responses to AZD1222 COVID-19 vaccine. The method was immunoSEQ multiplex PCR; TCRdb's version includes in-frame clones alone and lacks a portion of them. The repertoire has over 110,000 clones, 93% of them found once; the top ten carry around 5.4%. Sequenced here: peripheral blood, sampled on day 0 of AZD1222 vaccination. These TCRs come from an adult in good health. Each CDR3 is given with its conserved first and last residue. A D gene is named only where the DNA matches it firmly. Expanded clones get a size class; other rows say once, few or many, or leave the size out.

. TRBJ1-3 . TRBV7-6 TGTGCCAGCAGCTTTTTGGCCTCGGGATCTGGAAACACCATATATTTT CASSFLASGSGNTIYF
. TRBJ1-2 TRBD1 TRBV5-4 TGTGCCAGCAGCATTGACAGGGGGCGGGGTGGCTACACCTTC CASSIDRGRGGYTF
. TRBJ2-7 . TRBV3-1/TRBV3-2 TGTGCCAGCAGCCAATTCTCCTACGAGCAGTACTTC CASSQFSYEQYF
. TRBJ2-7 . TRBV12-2 TGTGCAAGTCGCTTAGTTCCTAGCGGGTACCCCTACGAGCAGTACTTC CASRLVPSGYPYEQYF
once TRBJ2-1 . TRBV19 TGTGCCAGTAGTACGACGAGGGGGGCTGGTTCCTACAATGAGCAGTTCTTC CASSTTRGAGSYNEQFF
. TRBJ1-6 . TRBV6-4 TGTGCCAGCAGTGACAGGGGAGGCTCCTATAATTCACCCCTCCACTTT CASSDRGGSYNSPLHF
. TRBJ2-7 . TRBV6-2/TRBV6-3 TGTGCCAGCAGTTATCCAGCCGGGTCCAACGAGCAGTACTTC CASSYPAGSNEQYF
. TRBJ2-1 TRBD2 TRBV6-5 TGTGCCAGCAGTTACGATCGGCTAGCGGGTTCGGTCTTC CASSYDRLAGSVF
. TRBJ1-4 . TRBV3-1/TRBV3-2 TGTGCCAGCAGCCACGGACAGCCTAATGAAAAACTGTTTTTT CASSHGQPNEKLFF
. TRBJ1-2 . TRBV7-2 TGTGCCAGCCGGCTTTTGATGACAGACGCTAACTATGGCTACACCTTC CASRLLMTDANYGYTF
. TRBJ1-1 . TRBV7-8 TGTGCCAGCAGCCCATCTACAGGGTCGACTGAAGCTTTCTTT CASSPSTGSTEAFF
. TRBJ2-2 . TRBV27 TGTGCCAGCAGTTCCTGGGACGGCCAGAGGGAGCTGTTTTTT CASSSWDGQRELFF
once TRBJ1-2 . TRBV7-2 TGTGCCAGCAGCTTAGTTCCAGGGGAAATCTTTGGCTACACCTTC CASSLVPGEIFGYTF
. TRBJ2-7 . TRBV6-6 TGTGCCAGCAGACAGGCCACCTACGAGCAGTACTTC CASRQATYEQYF
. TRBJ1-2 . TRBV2 TGTGCCAGCAGCCCTCAAGACACCAGGGGCTACACCTTC CASSPQDTRGYTF
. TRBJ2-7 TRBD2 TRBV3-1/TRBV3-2 TGTGCCAGCAGCCCGGGGGGGGGAAGGAACTACGAGCAGTACTTC CASSPGGGRNYEQYF
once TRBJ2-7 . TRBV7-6 TGTGCCAGCAGCACACCGGGACATGGGTACGAGCAGTACTTC CASSTPGHGYEQYF
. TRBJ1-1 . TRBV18 TGTGCCAGCTCAGCCGAGCTGGACACTGAAGCTTTCTTT CASSAELDTEAFF
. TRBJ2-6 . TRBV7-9 TGTGCCAGCAGCTTAGTCGGGGGCCCTGGGGCCAACGTCCTGACTTTC CASSLVGGPGANVLTF
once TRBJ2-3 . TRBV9 TGTGCCAGCAGCCGACTCGGAGGAGACACAGATACGCAGTATTTT CASSRLGGDTDTQYF
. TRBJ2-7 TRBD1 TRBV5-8 TGTGCCAGCAGCTTCAGGGGGACCTACGAGCAGTACTTC CASSFRGTYEQYF
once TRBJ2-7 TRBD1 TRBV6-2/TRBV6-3 TGTGCCAGCAGTTACCGAGGGGGCCGTACCTACGAGCAGTACTTC CASSYRGGRTYEQYF
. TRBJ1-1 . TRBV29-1 TGCAGCGTTGATGCTAGGCAGAACACTGAAGCTTTCTTT CSVDARQNTEAFF
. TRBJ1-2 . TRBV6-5 TGTGCCAGCAGAGGAACAGGACGCTTATATGGCTACACCTTC CASRGTGRLYGYTF
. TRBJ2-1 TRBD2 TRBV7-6 TGTGCCAGCAGCTTTAGGGAGACTAGCGGGGATTGGAGTTACAATGAGCAGTTCTTC CASSFRETSGDWSYNEQFF
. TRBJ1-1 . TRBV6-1 TGTGCCAGCAGTGAGGGTGTGCACACTGAAGCTTTCTTT CASSEGVHTEAFF
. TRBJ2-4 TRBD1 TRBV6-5 TGTGCCAGCAGACGAAGACAGGGTAACATTCAGTACTTC CASRRRQGNIQYF
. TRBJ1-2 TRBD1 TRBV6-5 TGTGCCAGCAGTAGACCGGGACAGGGAATCTATGGCTACACCTTC CASSRPGQGIYGYTF
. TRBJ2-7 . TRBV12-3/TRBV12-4 TGTGCCAGCAGTTTAAACGGATTCTACGAGCAGTACTTC CASSLNGFYEQYF
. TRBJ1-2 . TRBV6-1 TGTGCCAGCAGTGAAGTTGGGGGGATCTATGGCTACACCTTC CASSEVGGIYGYTF
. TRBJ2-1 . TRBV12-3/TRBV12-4 TGTGCCAGCAGTTTGTCCCCCCAGGCTGAGCAGTTCTTC CASSLSPQAEQFF
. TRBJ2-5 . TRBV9 TGTGCCAGCAGCGCCACCCCCCTGACGGACCAAGAGACCCAGTACTTC CASSATPLTDQETQYF